This T cell receptor beta chain was documented in a study of CD8+ T cells in alopecia areata. Study information: At a dose of 5 to 10 mg twice daily, oral tofacitinib was given to treated patients. Tofacitinib administration persisted for 6 to 18 months, succeeded by 6 months off drug.

Trimming took off 0 bases at V and 8 bases at J, with 14 bases between the two ends. Germline V gene lookup returns CDR1 SGHDT and CDR2 YYEEEE. The length of the CDR3 is 14 residues. Once RNA had been extracted, it was reverse transcribed into cDNA to act as the sequencing template. Assay used: immunoSEQ multiplex PCR; TCRdb lists only in-frame clones, some missing. The sample has 200,000 to 250,000 clones, roughly two thirds seen once; the top ten hold around 1.2%. Points from the study as a whole: Lesional scalp, notably in alopecia totalis/universalis, had clonality above that of normal scalp. Scalp sample data also include resident alphabeta T cells from normal skin.

This clone was seen just once. What it recognizes is unknown. This sequence was found in a human donor with alopecia areata. The source material was CD4+ T cells sorted from blood, sampled at week 0. This chain links TRBV5-6 with TRBJ1-2; no reliable D call. CDR3 amino acids: CASSLASGSGGYTF. Here the CDR3 DNA reads TGTGCCAGCAGCTTGGCCTCGGGGAGCGGCGGCTACACCTTC. The full variable domain, in which reference TRBV5-6 and TRBJ1-2 provide the parts outside the CDR3, is DAGVTQSPTHLIKTRGQQVTLRCSPKSGHDTVSWYQQALGQGPQFIFQYYEEEERQRGNFPDRFSGHQFPNYSSELNVNALLLGDSALYLCASSLASGSGGYTFGSGTRLTVV.